This T cell receptor beta chain was identified during a study of technical replicates of blood from a few donors. Clones were sequenced by immunoSEQ multiplex PCR, and TCRdb holds only the in-frame ones, with some missing. The sample carries approximately 81,000 clones, approximately 94% recorded once. V dropped 1 base and J dropped 8 bases, with 18 bases sitting between them. This CDR3 contains 15 residues. CDR1 SGHRS and CDR2 YFSETQ come from the germline V gene. This sequence was found in a human donor in good health. This chain joins TRBV5-1 and TRBJ1-2; D perhaps matches TRBD1 (6 bases). Sequenced: T cells isolated from PBMCs. Written as DNA, the CDR3 is TGCGCCAGCAGCTTGATAGGTCAGGGGCGGCAGGGCTACACCTTC. It yields the protein CASSLIGQGRQGYTF.